The 17 T cell receptor beta chains reported below all come from one sample, sequenced in a study of response to subunit inactivated influenza vaccine. TCRdb reprocessed the RT-PCR reads via MiXCR and lists one record per CDR3 protein. The data hold over 800,000 distinct CDR3 sequences, with less than 25% observed a single time. The sample consisted of PBMCs from blood, taken roughly 5 days after vaccination. The receptors originated from a man aged 45-60 years who received an inactivated influenza vaccine.

This rearrangement joins TRBV6-1 to TRBJ2-3; possibly TRBD1 for D (5 bases). Germline CDR1 and CDR2: MNHNS and SASEGT. The length of the CDR3 is 13 residues. The V end lost 7 bases, the J end lost 0 bases, and 8 bases lay between the germline ends. In DNA, the CDR3 is TGTGCCAGCATGAAGGGGAGCACAGATACGCAGTATTTT. Protein sequence: CASMKGSTDTQYF.

This clonotype was counted between two and nine times. This chain connects TRBV12-3 or TRBV12-4 to TRBJ1-3; weak D call: TRBD1 (5 bases). Trimming took off 3 bases at V and 0 bases at J, with 6 bases between the two ends. The CDR3 has 14 residues. The CDR3 here is CASSFGHSGNTIYF. CDR3 coding DNA: TGTGCCAGCAGTTTTGGACACTCTGGAAACACCATATATTTT.

The genes are TRBV9 and TRBJ2-3; D possibly corresponds to TRBD1 (5 bases). The V end lost 0 bases, the J end lost 6 bases, and 17 bases lay between the germline ends. The CDR3 has 16 amino acids. Germline CDR1 and CDR2: SGDLS and YYNGEE. CDR3 nucleotides: TGTGCCAGCAGCGTAGCGGCAGGGCCGAGTTTGGATACGCAGTATTTT. As protein: CASSVAAGPSLDTQYF.

The genes are TRBV7-2 and TRBJ2-1, with 9 bases lining up with TRBD2. Germline V gene sequence: CDR1 SGHTA, CDR2 FQGNSA. V lost 4 bases and J lost 6; bases outside the gene matches: 7. The length of the CDR3 is 15 residues. The CDR3 nucleotides are TGTGCCAGCAGCTGGCTAGCGGGGTCAGGCAATGAGCAGTTCTTC. It codes for CASSWLAGSGNEQFF.

To note about this clonotype: One end of the junction does not line up with germline, which may come from a read error. The chain recombines TRBV29-1 with TRBJ2-1, with 9 bases aligning to TRBD2. Germline-derived CDR1 and CDR2 are SQVTM and ANQGSEA. The CDR3 runs to 14 residues. The CDR3 coding sequence is TGCAGCGTTGAATATAGCGGGGGTTACAATGAGCGGTTCTTC. Translating gives CSVEYSGGYNERFF.

This clonotype has a handful of counts. The chain has TRBV28 and TRBJ2-1, with D perhaps matching TRBD2 (5 bases). Germline CDR1 is MDHEN and CDR2 is SYDVKM. CDR3 size: 13 residues. The V end was cut by 5 bases, the J end by 8 bases, with 13 bases between. The CDR3 nucleotides are TGTGCCAGCAGTCCCTCTAGCTGGGATGAGCAGTTCTTC. Protein product: CASSPSSWDEQFF.

This clonotype was seen only a few times. The gene calls are TRBV27 and TRBJ2-1, with D uncertain. Germline-derived CDR1 and CDR2 are MNHEY and SMNVEV (reference sequence). The CDR3 is 15 residues long. Trimming stripped 2 bases from V and 0 bases from J, with 8 bases between. The CDR3 sequence: CASSLIPDSYNEQFF. CDR3 nucleotide sequence: TGTGCCAGCAGTTTAATTCCGGACTCCTACAATGAGCAGTTCTTC.

This clonotype was recorded many times. The V call is TRBV29-1, the J call TRBJ2-7; TRBD1 might be the D (6 bases). The CDR3 consists of 13 residues. Trimming left V 3 bases short and J 2 bases short, with 11 bases between. The germline V gene encodes CDR1 SQVTM and CDR2 ANQGSEA. The CDR3 loop is CSVDRQGTYEQYF. The CDR3 coding sequence is TGCAGCGTTGACCGGCAGGGGACCTACGAGCAGTACTTC.

The sample holds a few counts of this clonotype. CDR3: CSVDGLAGETSHYEQYF. The DNA of the CDR3 is TGCAGCGTTGACGGACTAGCGGGTGAAACATCTCACTACGAGCAGTACTTC. The V and J genes are TRBV29-1 and TRBJ2-7, with 11 nucleotides matching TRBD2. Germline V gene data show CDR1 as SQVTM and CDR2 as ANQGSEA. The CDR3 runs to 17 residues. The V gene end was trimmed by 3 bases and the J gene end by 3 bases; junction bases not matched to a gene: 13.

This clonotype was seen a handful of times. The gene calls are TRBV11-1 and TRBJ2-5, with 9 bases that match TRBD2. This CDR3 contains 18 residues. Per germline, CDR1 SGHAT and CDR2 FQDESV (reference sequence). J was trimmed by 7 bases and V by 2 bases; bases with no gene match: 17. CDR3 nucleotides: TGTGCCAGCAGCTTAAGGGAAGTAGCGGGAGATACAGATGTGACCCAGTACTTC. This codes for CASSLREVAGDTDVTQYF. Full variable domain (outside the CDR3, taken from reference TRBV11-1 and TRBJ2-5): EAEVAQSPRYKITEKSQAVAFWCDPISGHATLYWYRQILGQGPELLVQFQDESVVDDSQLPKDRFSAERLKGVDSTLKIQPAELGDSAMYLCASSLREVAGDTDVTQYFGPGTRLLVL.

This clonotype was counted a few times. The CDR3 sequence is CASSYGGGAKNIQYF. The CDR3 region has the DNA TGTGCCAGCAGTTACGGTGGGGGGGCCAAAAACATTCAGTACTTC. The rearrangement links TRBV6-5 to TRBJ2-4; a possible D gene is TRBD2 (6 bases). There are 15 residues in the CDR3. V was pared by 2 bases and J by 1 base, with 9 bases between. Germline CDR1 and CDR2: MNHEY and SVGAGI.

This chain uses TRBV9 with TRBJ2-1, with D perhaps TRBD2 (6 bases). This CDR3 spans 14 amino acids. Germline loops: CDR1 SGDLS, CDR2 YYNGEE. Trimming took 0 bases from V and 6 from J, leaving 10 bases between them. The CDR3 sequence is CASSVEASANEQFF. In DNA form, the CDR3 reads TGTGCCAGCAGCGTAGAGGCTAGCGCCAATGAGCAGTTCTTC.

This clonotype was seen a handful of times. The rearrangement joins TRBV7-9 to TRBJ1-2; no definite D call. Germline CDR1 is SEHNR and CDR2 is FQNEAQ (reference sequence). Trimming removed 4 bases at V and 7 bases at J, with 19 bases between. The CDR3 is 15 residues long. The CDR3 DNA reads TGTGCCAGCAGCTACGCCGGGTCCCGACGATCTGGCTACACCTTC. Protein product: CASSYAGSRRSGYTF.

The rearrangement links TRBV5-6 to TRBJ2-5; 14 bases align to TRBD2. CDR1 is SGHDT, CDR2 YYEEEE, per germline. This CDR3 has 16 amino acids. With V trimmed by 6 bases and J by 3 bases, 7 bases remained unmatched. The CDR3 loop reads CASTRLAGGWKETQYF. For the CDR3, the DNA is TGTGCCAGCACCAGACTAGCGGGAGGGTGGAAAGAGACCCAGTACTTC.

The chain is built from TRBV10-2 and TRBJ2-7; 9 positions match TRBD1. The CDR3 has 13 residues. V lost 8 bases, J lost 6 bases, and 8 bases stayed unmatched. Germline CDR1 reads WSHSY; CDR2 reads SAAADI. DNA for the CDR3: TGCGCCAGCCACGGGACAGGGCTTTTCGAGCAGTACTTC. Its translation is CASHGTGLFEQYF.

The gene calls are TRBV5-1 and TRBJ2-7; weak D call: TRBD1 (6 bases). The CDR3 extends over 17 amino acids. V was trimmed by 0 bases and J by 2 bases, leaving 18 bases between them. The germline gives CDR1 SGHRS, CDR2 YFSETQ. The CDR3 DNA sequence: TGCGCCAGCAGCTTGGTTCCAGGGGATCAGGGAACCTACGAGCAGTACTTC. This sequence encodes CASSLVPGDQGTYEQYF.

This clonotype was picked up a small number of times. This chain connects TRBV29-1 to TRBJ2-2; 8 nucleotides match TRBD2. Germline values: CDR1 SQVTM, CDR2 ANQGSEA. This CDR3 has 13 amino acids. The J segment lost 2 bases and the V segment lost 7 bases, leaving 3 bases of the junction unmatched. The CDR3 sequence is CSGAGGNTGELFF. CDR3 nucleotides: TGCAGCGGTGCGGGGGGTAACACCGGGGAGCTGTTTTTT.